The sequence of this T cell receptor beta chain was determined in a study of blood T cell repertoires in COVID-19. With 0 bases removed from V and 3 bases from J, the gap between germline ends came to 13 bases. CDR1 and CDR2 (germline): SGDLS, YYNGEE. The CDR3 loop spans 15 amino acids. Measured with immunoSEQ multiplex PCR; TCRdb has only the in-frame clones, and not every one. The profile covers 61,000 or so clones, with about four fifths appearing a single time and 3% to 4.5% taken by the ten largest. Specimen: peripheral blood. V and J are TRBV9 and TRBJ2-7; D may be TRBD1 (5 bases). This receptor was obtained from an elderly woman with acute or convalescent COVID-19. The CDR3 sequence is CASSVVEGAHYEQYF. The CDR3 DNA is TGTGCCAGCAGCGTAGTAGAAGGGGCACACTACGAGCAGTACTTC.